The 21 T cell receptor beta chains given below trace back to one sample, sequenced in a study of blood T cell repertoires in COVID-19. TCRdb's table, derived via immunoSEQ multiplex PCR, lists solely in-frame clones and lacks some. The sample includes 110,000 to 150,000 clones, roughly 80% of them seen just once. Sequencing input: peripheral blood. The receptor set was obtained from a woman over 75 with acute or convalescent COVID-19.

On this clone: In the same sample, other DNA sequences code for this CDR3. J is TRBJ2-5 and V is TRBV7-2, with 8 bases identical to TRBD2. Unmatched junction bases numbered 4, after V lost 0 bases and J lost 4 bases. Per the germline V gene, CDR1 is SGHTA and CDR2 is FQGNSA. This CDR3 region has 15 residues. For the CDR3, the DNA is TGTGCCAGCAGCTTAGCTAGCGGGGCCCCAGAGACCCAGTACTTC. This sequence encodes CASSLASGAPETQYF.

The genes are TRBV6-5 and TRBJ1-2; 7 bases fit TRBD1. Germline-derived CDR1 and CDR2 are MNHEY and SVGAGI. The CDR3 runs to 13 residues. The trim removed 7 bases at V and 4 bases at J, leaving 6 bases unmatched. The CDR3 spells CASKRQGTYGYTF. CDR3 nucleotide sequence: TGTGCCAGCAAGAGACAGGGAACCTATGGCTACACCTTC.

This clone appeared once. V is TRBV5-6 and J is TRBJ2-5, with D possibly being TRBD1 (6 bases). Germline values: CDR1 SGHDT, CDR2 YYEEEE. CDR3 length: 14 residues. The V gene lost 4 bases and the J gene lost 2 bases, with 12 bases spanning the gap. The CDR3: CASSPWTEQETQYF. DNA of the CDR3: TGTGCCAGCAGCCCGTGGACAGAACAAGAGACCCAGTACTTC.

This clone was detected once. V gene TRBV2 combines with J gene TRBJ2-2; D is possibly TRBD2 (6 bases). CDR3 size: 17 residues. Germline-derived CDR1 and CDR2 are SNHLY and FYNNEI. V gave up 4 bases and J gave up 0 bases, with 15 bases separating them. Written as DNA, the CDR3 is TGTGCCAGCAGTGGATGGGCGGGAACTACGAACACCGGGGAGCTGTTTTTT. Residues: CASSGWAGTTNTGELFF.

The chain is built from TRBV19 and TRBJ2-3, with TRBD2 as a possible D gene (7 bases). Germline CDR1 reads LNHDA; CDR2 reads SQIVND (reference sequence). The V end was cut by 9 bases, the J end by 5 bases, with 15 bases between. The CDR3 consists of 13 residues. The CDR3 loop reads CASSGGHRDTQYF. The CDR3 DNA reads as TGTGCCAGCTCCGGGGGGCATAGAGATACGCAGTATTTT.

The chain links TRBV7-6 to TRBJ1-1; D is unresolved. CDR1 is SGHVS, CDR2 FNYEAQ, per germline. The CDR3 is 11 amino acids. The ends were cut back, 4 bases at V and 3 bases at J, with 3 bases in the middle. This CDR3 reads CASSYYTEAFF. CDR3 in DNA: TGTGCCAGCAGCTACTACACTGAAGCTTTCTTT.

CDR3 amino acids: CASRGQGTREETQYF. In DNA, the CDR3 is TGCGCCAGCAGAGGACAGGGTACCCGAGAAGAGACCCAGTACTTC. The chain is built from TRBV5-1 and TRBJ2-5, with 8 positions matching TRBD1. Germline assignment: CDR1 SGHRS and CDR2 YFSETQ. The V segment lost 5 bases and the J segment 3 bases; nucleotides outside the gene matches: 9. The CDR3 consists of 15 residues. Complete variable domain (other parts from reference TRBV5-1 and TRBJ2-5): KAGVTQTPRYLIKTRGQQVTLSCSPISGHRSVSWYQQTPGQGLQFLFEYFSETQRNKGNFPGRFSGRQFSNSRSEMNVSTLELGDSALYLCASRGQGTREETQYFGPGTRLLVL.

The V call is TRBV13, the J call TRBJ2-2, with no clear D. The germline V gene encodes CDR1 PRHDT and CDR2 FYEKMQ (reference sequence). This CDR3 comprises 15 residues. Trimming took 0 bases from V and 2 from J, leaving 7 bases between them. The CDR3 DNA is TGTGCCAGCAGCTTAGGATGGCCCAACACCGGGGAGCTGTTTTTT. This codes for CASSLGWPNTGELFF.

The chain links TRBV2 to TRBJ2-1; 7 nucleotides line up with TRBD2. Germline V gene lookup returns CDR1 SNHLY and CDR2 FYNNEI. The V and J ends lost 4 bases and 9 bases, in that order; junction bases with no gene match: 12. The CDR3 is 15 amino acids. The chain's CDR3 is CASSGRDYSTGEQFF. The CDR3 nucleotides are TGTGCCAGCAGTGGCCGGGACTATTCTACAGGTGAGCAGTTCTTC.

The chain is built from TRBV14 and TRBJ2-7, with TRBD1 as a possible D gene (5 bases). This CDR3 comprises 15 residues. With 4 bases removed from V and 0 bases from J, the gap between germline ends came to 13 bases. Germline values: CDR1 SGHDN, CDR2 FVKESK. The CDR3 protein is CASSPYRSRSYEQYF. CDR3 bases: TGTGCCAGCAGCCCCTACAGGAGCCGCTCCTACGAGCAGTACTTC.

The CDR3 DNA is TGTGCCAGCACGACAGGGGGGGCCTACAATGAGCAGTTCTTC. Its translation: CASTTGGAYNEQFF. This chain joins TRBV2 and TRBJ2-1, with 9 bases that match TRBD1. The V gene end was trimmed by 7 bases and the J gene end by 2 bases; junction bases not matched to a gene: 3. Germline lookup yields CDR1 SNHLY and CDR2 FYNNEI. The CDR3 sequence is 14 residues long.

The chain couples TRBV2 to TRBJ1-2, with D possibly matching TRBD1 (5 bases). Germline CDR1 and CDR2: SNHLY and FYNNEI. The CDR3 covers 13 residues. Deletions cut 5 bases from V and 6 bases from J, with 13 bases between. For the CDR3, the DNA is TGTGCCAGCAGTAGGGGTTGGATCGATGGCTACACCTTC. Translated, it gives CASSRGWIDGYTF.

The J gene is TRBJ2-7, the V gene TRBV13; 8 bases are shared with TRBD1. Germline trimming cut 3 bases from V and 2 bases from J; bases unmatched to any gene: 6. The CDR3 contains 15 residues. Looked up from germline, CDR1 is PRHDT and CDR2 is FYEKMQ (reference sequence). CDR3 loop: CASSLGTGATYEQYF. The CDR3 region has the DNA TGTGCCAGCAGCTTGGGGACAGGCGCTACCTACGAGCAGTACTTC.

The chain couples TRBV5-1 to TRBJ1-1; 7 nucleotides align to TRBD1. Germline trimming cut 2 bases from V and 4 bases from J; bases unmatched to any gene: 2. The CDR3 extends over 13 amino acids. Per the germline V gene, CDR1 is SGHRS and CDR2 is YFSETQ. The CDR3, as DNA: TGCGCCAGCAGCTTTACAGGGGTCACTGAAGCTTTCTTT. Encoded protein: CASSFTGVTEAFF.

The chain couples TRBV6-5 to TRBJ2-7; weak D call: TRBD1 (6 bases). From germline, CDR1 is MNHEY and CDR2 SVGAGI. The CDR3 has 13 residues. V was pared by 6 bases and J by 2 bases, with 11 bases between. As DNA, the CDR3 is TGTGCCAGCAGAAGACAGGTAACCTACGAGCAGTACTTC. It is translated as CASRRQVTYEQYF.

J is TRBJ2-7 and V is TRBV11-2; D is unresolved. Per germline, CDR1 SGHAT and CDR2 FQNNGV. V lost 1 base and J lost 2, with 9 bases in between. This CDR3 region has 14 residues. This CDR3 reads CASSLGHPPYEQYF. CDR3 coding DNA: TGTGCCAGCAGCTTAGGGCACCCCCCCTACGAGCAGTACTTC.

The V gene is TRBV5-4, the J gene TRBJ1-3; 8 bases map to TRBD1. V lost 1 base and J lost 8; bases outside the gene matches: 2. The CDR3 loop spans 13 amino acids. The germline V gene encodes CDR1 SGHNT and CDR2 YYREEE (reference sequence). DNA for the CDR3: TGTGCCAGCAGCTTGCAGGGGGCAGACACCATATATTTT. Protein sequence: CASSLQGADTIYF.

As DNA, the CDR3 is TGTGCCAGCAGCTTAGGCTTGGGGCCTTTGGTACCCCTCCACTTT. Protein: CASSLGLGPLVPLHF. V usage is TRBV13 and J usage is TRBJ1-6, with D maybe TRBD1 (5 bases). Trimming took 0 bases from V and 12 from J, leaving 15 bases between them. Germline CDR1 PRHDT, CDR2 FYEKMQ (reference sequence). CDR3 length: 15 amino acids.

The CDR3 spells CASSLTQGAGSPLHF. The CDR3 DNA reads TGTGCCAGCAGCTTAACCCAGGGGGCTGGTTCACCCCTCCACTTT. This chain uses TRBV7-8 with TRBJ1-6; 8 bases map to TRBD1. The CDR3 is made up of 15 amino acids. V lost 2 bases and J lost 9; bases outside the gene matches: 6. Germline values: CDR1 SGHVS, CDR2 FQNEAQ.

The gene calls are TRBV6-5 and TRBJ1-2; D is unclear. The CDR3 is made up of 15 amino acids. In germline, CDR1 is MNHEY, CDR2 SVGAGI. V gave up 6 bases and J gave up 2 bases, with 16 bases separating them. The CDR3 DNA follows: TGTGCCAGCAGACCGGTATCCCGCCCAAACTATGGCTACACCTTC. Protein sequence: CASRPVSRPNYGYTF.

The rearrangement links TRBV19 to TRBJ1-1; D is ambiguous. The germline CDR1 and CDR2 sequences are LNHDA and SQIVND (reference sequence). The ends were cut back, 3 bases at V and 11 bases at J, with 13 bases in the middle. CDR3 length equals 12 residues. DNA for the CDR3: TGTGCCAGTAGTATGGTTCGGGGATCGGCTTTCTTT. Amino acid sequence: CASSMVRGSAFF.